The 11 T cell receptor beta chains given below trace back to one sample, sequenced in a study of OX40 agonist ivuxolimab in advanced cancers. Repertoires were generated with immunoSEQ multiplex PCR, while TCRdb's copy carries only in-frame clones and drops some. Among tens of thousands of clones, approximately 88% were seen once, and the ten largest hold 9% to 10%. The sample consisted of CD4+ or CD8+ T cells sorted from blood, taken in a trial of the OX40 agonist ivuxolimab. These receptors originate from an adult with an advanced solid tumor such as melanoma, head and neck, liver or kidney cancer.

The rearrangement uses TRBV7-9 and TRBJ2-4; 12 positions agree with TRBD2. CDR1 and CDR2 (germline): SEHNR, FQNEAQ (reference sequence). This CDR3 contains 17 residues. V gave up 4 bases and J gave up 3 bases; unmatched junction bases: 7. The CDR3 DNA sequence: TGTGCCAGCAGCTCCTGGACTAGCGGGGTGGTCAAAAACATTCAGTACTTC. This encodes CASSSWTSGVVKNIQYF. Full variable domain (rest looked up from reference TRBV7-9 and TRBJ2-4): DTGVSQNPRHKITKRGQNVTFRCDPISEHNRLYWYRQTLGQGPEFLTYFQNEAQLEKSRLLSDRFSAERPKGSFSTLEIQRTEQGDSAMYLCASSSWTSGVVKNIQYFGAGTRLSVL.

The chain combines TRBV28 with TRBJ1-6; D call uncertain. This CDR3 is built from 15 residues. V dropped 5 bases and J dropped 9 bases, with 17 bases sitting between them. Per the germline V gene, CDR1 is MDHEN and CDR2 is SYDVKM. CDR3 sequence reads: CASSPGSESGSPLHF. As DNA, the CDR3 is TGTGCCAGCAGTCCCGGCTCTGAAAGCGGTTCACCCCTCCACTTT.

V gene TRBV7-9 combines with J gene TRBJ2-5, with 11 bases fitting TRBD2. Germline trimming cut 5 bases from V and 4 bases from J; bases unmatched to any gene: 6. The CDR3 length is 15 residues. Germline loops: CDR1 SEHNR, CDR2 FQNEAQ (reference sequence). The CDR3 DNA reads TGTGCCAGCAGCCAACTAGCGGGAGATGGAGAGACCCAGTACTTC. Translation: CASSQLAGDGETQYF.

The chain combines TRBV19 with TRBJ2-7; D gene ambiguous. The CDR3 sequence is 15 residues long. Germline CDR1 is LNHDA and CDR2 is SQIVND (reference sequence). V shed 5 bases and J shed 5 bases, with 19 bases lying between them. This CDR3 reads CASSARLGSAHEQYF. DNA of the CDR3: TGTGCCAGTAGTGCGCGACTGGGATCGGCCCACGAGCAGTACTTC.

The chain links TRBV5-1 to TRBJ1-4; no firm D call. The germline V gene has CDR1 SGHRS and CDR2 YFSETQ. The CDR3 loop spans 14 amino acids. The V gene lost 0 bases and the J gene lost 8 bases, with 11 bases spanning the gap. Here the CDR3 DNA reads TGCGCCAGCAGCTTGGCCCCGTCGGGGGAAAAACTGTTTTTT. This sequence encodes CASSLAPSGEKLFF.

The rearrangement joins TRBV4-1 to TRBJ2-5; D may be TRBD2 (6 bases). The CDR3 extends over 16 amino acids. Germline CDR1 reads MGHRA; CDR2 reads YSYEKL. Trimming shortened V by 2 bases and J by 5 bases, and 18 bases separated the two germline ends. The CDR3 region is CASSQPGRGGTETQYF. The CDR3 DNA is TGCGCCAGCAGCCAACCAGGGCGGGGAGGTACGGAGACCCAGTACTTC.

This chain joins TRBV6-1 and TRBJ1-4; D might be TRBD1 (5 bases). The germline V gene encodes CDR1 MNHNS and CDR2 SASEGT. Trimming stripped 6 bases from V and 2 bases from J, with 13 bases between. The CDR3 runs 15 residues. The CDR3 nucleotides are TGTGCCAGCAGCAGGGCCGATGGGACTAATGAAAAACTGTTTTTT. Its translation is CASSRADGTNEKLFF.

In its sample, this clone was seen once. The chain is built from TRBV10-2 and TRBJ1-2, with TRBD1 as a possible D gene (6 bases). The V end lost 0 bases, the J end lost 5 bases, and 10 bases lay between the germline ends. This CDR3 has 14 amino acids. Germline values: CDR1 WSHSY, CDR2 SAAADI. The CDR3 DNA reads TGCGCCAGCAGTGAGTCGAGGGACAAGTATGGCTACACCTTC. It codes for CASSESRDKYGYTF.

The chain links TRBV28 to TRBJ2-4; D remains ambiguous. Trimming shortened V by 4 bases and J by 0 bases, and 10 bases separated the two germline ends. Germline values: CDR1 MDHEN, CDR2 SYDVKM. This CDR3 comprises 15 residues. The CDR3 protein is CASSYTSLAKNIQYF. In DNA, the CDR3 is TGTGCCAGCAGTTATACTTCTCTAGCCAAAAACATTCAGTACTTC.

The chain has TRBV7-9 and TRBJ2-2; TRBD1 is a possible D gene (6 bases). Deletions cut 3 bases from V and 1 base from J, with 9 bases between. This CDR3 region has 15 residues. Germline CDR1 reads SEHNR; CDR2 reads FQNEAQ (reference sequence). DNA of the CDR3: TGTGCCAGCAGCTTGACAGGAGAGAACACCGGGGAGCTGTTTTTT. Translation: CASSLTGENTGELFF.

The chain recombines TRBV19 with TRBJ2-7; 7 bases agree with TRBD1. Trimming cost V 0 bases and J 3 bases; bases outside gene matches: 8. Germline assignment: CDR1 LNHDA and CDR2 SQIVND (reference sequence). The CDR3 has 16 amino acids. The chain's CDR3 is CASSIDLETGFYEQYF. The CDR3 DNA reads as TGTGCCAGTAGTATAGATCTCGAGACAGGGTTCTACGAGCAGTACTTC.